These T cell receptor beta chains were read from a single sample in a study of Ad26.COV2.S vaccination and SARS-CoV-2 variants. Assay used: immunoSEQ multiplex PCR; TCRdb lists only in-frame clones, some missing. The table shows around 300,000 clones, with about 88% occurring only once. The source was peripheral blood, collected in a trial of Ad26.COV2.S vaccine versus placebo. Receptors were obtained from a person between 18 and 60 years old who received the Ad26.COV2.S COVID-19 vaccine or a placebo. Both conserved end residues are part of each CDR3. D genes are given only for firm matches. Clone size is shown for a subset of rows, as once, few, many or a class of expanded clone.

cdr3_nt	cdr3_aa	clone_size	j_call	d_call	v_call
TGTGCCAGCAGCTTAGTCTCGGGCCGACGAAACCTCTATGGCTACACCTTC	CASSLVSGRRNLYGYTF	once	TRBJ1-2	NA	TRBV7-2
TGTGCCAGCAGCTTAGTAGGGCCGGGGTTCGGGGACTACGAGCAGTACTTC	CASSLVGPGFGDYEQYF	once	TRBJ2-7	NA	TRBV13
TGCGCCAGCAGCCAAGACGAGGGGAAGGACACTGAAGCTTTCTTT	CASSQDEGKDTEAFF	NA	TRBJ1-1	NA	TRBV4-1
TGCGCCAGCAGCTTTGGAGGGTCCTACGAGCAGTACTTC	CASSFGGSYEQYF	NA	TRBJ2-7	NA	TRBV5-1
TGTGCTAGTGGTTTCAGCCAGGGAAGGGTACTAGCGGGAGTTCAAAATGAGCAGTTCTTC	CASGFSQGRVLAGVQNEQFF	NA	TRBJ2-1	TRBD2	TRBV12-5
TGTGCCAGCAGCCTCCCCCGGACAGGGATCTACAATGAGCAGTTCTTC	CASSLPRTGIYNEQFF	NA	TRBJ2-1	TRBD1	TRBV13
TGTGCCAGCAGCTACCCAGGGTACACCGGGGAGCTGTTTTTT	CASSYPGYTGELFF	once	TRBJ2-2	NA	TRBV7-4
TGTGCCAGCAGCTTAGGGCACGACATCTATGGCTACACCTTC	CASSLGHDIYGYTF	NA	TRBJ1-2	NA	TRBV7-2
TGTGCCAGTAGTGGACAAGAACTTTACTACAATGAGCAGTTCTTC	CASSGQELYYNEQFF	NA	TRBJ2-1	NA	TRBV19
TGTGCCAGCAGTTACAGGACTAGCGGGGAAGGCAGTGAGCAGTTCTTC	CASSYRTSGEGSEQFF	NA	TRBJ2-1	TRBD2	TRBV6-6
TGTGCCAGTAGTATAGGCTCGGCAGAACTTAATGAAAAACTGTTTTTT	CASSIGSAELNEKLFF	NA	TRBJ1-4	NA	TRBV19
TGCGCCAGCAGTCACTGGGAGGGGGTCGCTGAAGCTTTCTTT	CASSHWEGVAEAFF	NA	TRBJ1-1	NA	TRBV4-1
TGTGCCAGCAGCCAGGACCCGGTCGGCTCTGGAAACACCATATATTTT	CASSQDPVGSGNTIYF	NA	TRBJ1-3	NA	TRBV3-1/TRBV3-2
TGCGCCAGCAGCCAGGAGAGACTAGCGACCAGCTACGAGCAGTACTTC	CASSQERLATSYEQYF	NA	TRBJ2-7	TRBD2	TRBV4-3
TGTGCCAGCAGTGGCCTAACTGGGACCGCGGTCACCGGGGAGCTGTTTTTT	CASSGLTGTAVTGELFF	NA	TRBJ2-2	NA	TRBV25-1
TGTGCCAGCAGGGGAGGTTACACTGAAGCTTTCTTT	CASRGGYTEAFF	NA	TRBJ1-1	NA	TRBV19